The sequence of this TCR beta chain was determined in a study of cytomegalovirus exposure and HLA in healthy donors. CDR1 and CDR2 (germline): MNHEY, SVGAGI. The germline V and J ends were trimmed by 7 bases and 4 bases, with 10 bases remaining between them. The CDR3 length is 12 residues. The PCR used 60 Vbeta and 13 Jbeta primers. Some clones are missing from TCRdb's copy, which holds only in-frame ones; the method was immunoSEQ multiplex PCR. The sample records some 110,000 clones, about 81% being singletons. The sample holds a few counts of this clone. What it binds is not known. Findings and caveats of the study: In an earlier analysis, productive rearrangement rates for most beta V segments clustered near 87% or 30%.

The V and J genes are TRBV6-5 and TRBJ1-2, with D possibly being TRBD1 (6 bases). Sequencing was done on a sample of PBMCs. This clonotype was obtained from a woman in her 30s in good health and CMV-seronegative. The CDR3 nucleotides read TGTGCCAGCAACCGGGACATCTATGGCTACACCTTC. The encoded protein is CASNRDIYGYTF.